Described below is a single TCR beta chain sequence and its context. Its cognate antigen is unknown. The sample originates from a study of radiation and T cells in renal cell carcinoma. Study findings and constraints: Top tumor clonotypes rose in blood 2 weeks post-radiation, then contracted.

As for time point: blood 4 weeks post-SBRT, at nephrectomy. The treatment: 15 Gy SBRT to primary tumor, nephrectomy 4 weeks later. Radiation-treated patients gave blood at baseline, week 2 and week 4. TCRdb's table, derived via immunoSEQ multiplex PCR, lists solely in-frame clones and lacks some. This table has 150,000 to 200,000 clones, about 87% appearing once. This CDR3 contains 16 residues. CDR1 and CDR2 (germline): ENHRY, SYGVKD. V shed 0 bases and J shed 2 bases, with 13 bases lying between them. The sequenced sample was blood, obtained from a patient whose treatment included radiotherapy and nephrectomy. This TCR was sampled from a woman aged 45 to 65 with renal cell carcinoma. The chain uses TRBV10-3 and TRBJ1-2; D remains ambiguous. Here the CDR3 reads CAISESSLGGNYGYTF. The CDR3 nucleotides read TGTGCCATCAGTGAGTCGAGTCTGGGAGGGAACTATGGCTACACCTTC.